This TCR beta chain is drawn from a study of blood T cell repertoires in COVID-19. As for the study in general: Samples representing acute and convalescent COVID-19 were sourced from the United States, Italy and Spain. T cells, B-cell-depleted T cells, or PBMCs provided the cDNA or gDNA that served as material.

This CDR3 is built from 16 residues. CDR1 and CDR2 (germline): SGHRS, YFSETQ. V lost 0 bases, J lost 2 bases, and 6 bases stayed unmatched. Source study methods: Amplification of reference gene primers was used by the study to estimate nucleated cell counts. Method: immunoSEQ multiplex PCR; TCRdb's copy keeps in-frame clones and lacks some. V and J calls and clone size are copied from that table; D and trimming were computed from the DNA. The data show fewer than 80,000 clones, 88% seen once. This rearrangement joins TRBV5-1 to TRBJ2-5, with 8 bases that match TRBD1. The receptor was isolated from a human donor in a cohort sampled during active COVID-19. The sample was peripheral blood. The CDR3 region has the DNA TGCGCCAGCAGCTTGGCTTCAGGGGGCCGTCAAGAGACCCAGTACTTC. Its protein is CASSLASGGRQETQYF.